The entry below gives a single T cell receptor beta chain sequence along with its context. Looked up from germline, CDR1 is MNHEY and CDR2 is SVGAGI. The CDR3 runs to 16 residues. V was cut by 2 bases and J by 4 bases, with 15 bases left in between. This sample stems from a study of shared clonotypes between healthy human individuals. The table came from immunoSEQ multiplex PCR; TCRdb's copy has only in-frame clones and leaves some out. The table lists 2 million or so clones, 85% to 95% of them singletons, with around 0.13% in the top ten. Adult donors, all healthy and HIV-negative, had no recent acute infections or vaccinations.

The sequence came from a man between 18 and 35 years old in good health. The chain has TRBV6-5 and TRBJ1-3; D is undetermined. Source material: naive CD4+ T cells sorted from blood. Subset defined: CD45RA+ positively selected. CDR3 in amino acids: CASSYGRQDGGNTIYF. As DNA, the CDR3 is TGTGCCAGCAGTTACGGGCGTCAGGACGGAGGAAACACCATATATTTT.